This paragraph reports one T cell receptor beta chain. Its specificity is unknown. The trim removed 7 bases at V and 0 bases at J, leaving 12 bases unmatched. The CDR3 length is 18 residues. The germline CDR1 and CDR2 sequences are ENHRY and SYGVKD. The data derive from a study of cytomegalovirus exposure and HLA in healthy donors. Study conclusions and caveats: A later analysis reportedly found that, within productive TCRs, an Asian-associated ancestry cluster had fewer N-insertions than the mean observed across the roughly 730 donors. In a later analysis, across HLA loci, associated TCR counts were highest for DRB1, lowest for HLA-C.

The PCR was carried out with 60 Vbeta primers and 13 Jbeta primers. Measured with immunoSEQ multiplex PCR; TCRdb has only the in-frame clones, and not every one. The data show 150,000 or so clones, more than 60% seen once. This chain connects TRBV10-3 to TRBJ2-6, with 7 nucleotides matching TRBD1. The sequenced material came from PBMCs. The sequence was collected from a female donor in good health and CMV-seronegative. This chain's CDR3 is CAITRDRERNSGANVLTF. DNA for the CDR3: TGTGCCATCACCAGAGACAGGGAGCGCAACTCTGGGGCCAACGTCCTGACTTTC.